These T cell receptor beta chains were read from a single sample in a study of identical twins. MiXCR, run by TCRdb on the 5' RACE reads, gives a single entry per CDR3 protein. Here the sample spans 1.5 million to 2 million distinct CDR3 sequences, more than 30% being singletons. What was sequenced was cord blood. The receptors shown here come from a newborn girl in good health. Both conserved end residues are part of each CDR3. Each record gives: J gene, CDR3 length, V gene, clone size, D gene, CDR3 protein, CDR3 DNA. The D gene is left open where the match is weak. Expanded clones get a size class; other rows say once, few or many, or leave the size out.

j_call: TRBJ1-1
cdr3_length: 15
v_call: TRBV25-1
clone_size: .
d_call: .
cdr3_aa: CASSEGGGIDTEAFF
cdr3_nt: TGTGCCAGCAGTGAGGGGGGGGGCATCGACACTGAAGCTTTCTTT

j_call: TRBJ2-1
cdr3_length: 15
v_call: TRBV5-4
clone_size: .
d_call: TRBD2
cdr3_aa: CASSMRTGGSYEQFF
cdr3_nt: TGTGCCAGCAGCATGAGGACTGGCGGGAGCTATGAGCAGTTCTTC

j_call: TRBJ1-1
cdr3_length: 17
v_call: TRBV7-2
clone_size: once
d_call: TRBD1
cdr3_aa: CASSVRDRGLLNTEAFF
cdr3_nt: TGTGCCAGCAGCGTCCGGGACAGGGGTCTCTTGAACACTGAAGCTTTCTTT

j_call: TRBJ2-6
cdr3_length: 17
v_call: TRBV27
clone_size: .
d_call: .
cdr3_aa: CASTSSGPLSGANVLTF
cdr3_nt: TGTGCCAGCACTTCGAGCGGTCCCCTCTCTGGGGCCAACGTCCTGACTTTC

j_call: TRBJ1-2
cdr3_length: 14
v_call: TRBV2
clone_size: .
d_call: .
cdr3_aa: CASRIRGGNYGYTF
cdr3_nt: TGTGCCAGCAGGATTAGGGGGGGTAACTATGGCTACACCTTC

j_call: TRBJ2-1
cdr3_length: 15
v_call: TRBV9
clone_size: .
d_call: TRBD2
cdr3_aa: CASSVASGGDNEQFF
cdr3_nt: TGTGCCAGCAGCGTAGCTAGCGGGGGGGACAATGAGCAGTTCTTC

j_call: TRBJ2-7
cdr3_length: 15
v_call: TRBV28
clone_size: many
d_call: .
cdr3_aa: CASSYSRWRGYEQYF
cdr3_nt: TGTGCCAGCAGTTACTCCAGGTGGAGGGGCTACGAGCAGTACTTC

j_call: TRBJ2-3
cdr3_length: 19
v_call: TRBV6-1
clone_size: few
d_call: TRBD2
cdr3_aa: CASSRRPGYSGVAPDTQYF
cdr3_nt: TGTGCCAGCAGCCGCAGGCCAGGGTATAGCGGGGTTGCTCCAGATACGCAGTATTTT

j_call: TRBJ2-5
cdr3_length: 16
v_call: TRBV9
clone_size: few
d_call: .
cdr3_aa: CASSVAGGATQETQYF
cdr3_nt: TGTGCCAGCAGCGTAGCTGGGGGCGCAACCCAAGAGACCCAGTACTTC

j_call: TRBJ2-1
cdr3_length: 16
v_call: TRBV7-9
clone_size: few
d_call: .
cdr3_aa: CASSLISPLSYNEQFF
cdr3_nt: TGTGCCAGCAGCTTGATAAGTCCCCTCTCCTACAATGAGCAGTTCTTC

j_call: TRBJ2-3
cdr3_length: 16
v_call: TRBV24-1
clone_size: few
d_call: TRBD1
cdr3_aa: CATSDSRTGGTDTQYF
cdr3_nt: TGTGCCACCAGTGATTCTCGGACAGGGGGCACAGATACGCAGTATTTT

j_call: TRBJ1-2
cdr3_length: 16
v_call: TRBV6-4
clone_size: many
d_call: TRBD1
cdr3_aa: CASSDSRGQEVYGYTF
cdr3_nt: TGTGCCAGCAGTGACTCCAGAGGACAGGAGGTCTATGGCTACACCTTC

j_call: TRBJ1-6
cdr3_length: 18
v_call: TRBV5-1
clone_size: few
d_call: .
cdr3_aa: CASSPLPRLRDGNSPLHF
cdr3_nt: TGCGCCAGCAGCCCCCTTCCTCGCCTCAGGGATGGGAATTCACCCCTCCACTTT

j_call: TRBJ2-7
cdr3_length: 16
v_call: TRBV4-2
clone_size: few
d_call: .
cdr3_aa: CASSQGSRVANYEQYF
cdr3_nt: TGTGCCAGCAGCCAAGGCTCTAGGGTGGCCAACTACGAGCAGTACTTC

j_call: TRBJ2-3
cdr3_length: 14
v_call: TRBV7-2
clone_size: few
d_call: .
cdr3_aa: CASSQSWGADTQYF
cdr3_nt: TGTGCCAGCAGCCAGTCGTGGGGGGCAGATACGCAGTATTTT

j_call: TRBJ1-2
cdr3_length: 13
v_call: TRBV20-1
clone_size: .
d_call: TRBD1
cdr3_aa: CSALPQGARGYTF
cdr3_nt: TGCAGTGCTTTGCCACAGGGGGCGCGAGGCTACACCTTC

j_call: TRBJ1-1
cdr3_length: 17
v_call: TRBV7-9
clone_size: few
d_call: TRBD1
cdr3_aa: CASSLTDRGRSSTEAFF
cdr3_nt: TGTGCCAGCAGCCTCACGGACAGGGGCCGCTCGAGCACTGAAGCTTTCTTT

j_call: TRBJ1-5
cdr3_length: 13
v_call: TRBV20-1
clone_size: few
d_call: .
cdr3_aa: CSARATADQPQHF
cdr3_nt: TGCAGTGCTAGAGCGACAGCGGATCAGCCCCAGCATTTT

j_call: TRBJ2-3
cdr3_length: 16
v_call: TRBV11-2
clone_size: few
d_call: TRBD2
cdr3_aa: CASSLGGRARTDTQYF
cdr3_nt: TGTGCCAGCAGCTTAGGTGGGAGGGCCAGAACAGATACGCAGTATTTT

j_call: TRBJ2-1
cdr3_length: 15
v_call: TRBV7-2
clone_size: .
d_call: .
cdr3_aa: CASSLEPAPPNEQFF
cdr3_nt: TGTGCCAGCAGCTTAGAACCGGCCCCTCCCAATGAGCAGTTCTTC

j_call: TRBJ1-4
cdr3_length: 15
v_call: TRBV25-1
clone_size: .
d_call: TRBD1
cdr3_aa: CASSGGYRGEEKLFF
cdr3_nt: TGTGCCAGCAGTGGGGGTTACAGGGGGGAAGAAAAACTGTTTTTT

j_call: TRBJ2-7
cdr3_length: 16
v_call: TRBV7-8
clone_size: .
d_call: TRBD2
cdr3_aa: CASSPRRDYQYNEQYF
cdr3_nt: TGTGCCAGCAGCCCGCGAAGGGACTACCAGTACAATGAGCAGTACTTC

j_call: TRBJ1-1
cdr3_length: 14
v_call: TRBV27
clone_size: few
d_call: TRBD1
cdr3_aa: CASSLTRQGVVAFF
cdr3_nt: TGTGCCAGCAGTCTCACTAGACAGGGGGTGGTAGCTTTCTTT

j_call: TRBJ1-6
cdr3_length: 17
v_call: TRBV5-1
clone_size: few
d_call: .
cdr3_aa: CASSSKDNSSYNSPLHF
cdr3_nt: TGCGCCAGCAGCTCGAAGGACAACAGCTCCTATAATTCACCCCTCCACTTT

j_call: TRBJ1-2
cdr3_length: 14
v_call: TRBV6-1
clone_size: .
d_call: .
cdr3_aa: CASSEDRLSYGYTF
cdr3_nt: TGTGCCAGCAGTGAAGACAGGCTGAGCTATGGCTACACCTTC

j_call: TRBJ1-2
cdr3_length: 17
v_call: TRBV20-1
clone_size: .
d_call: TRBD1
cdr3_aa: CSARAGQGAFNYYGYTF
cdr3_nt: TGCAGTGCTAGAGCGGGACAGGGGGCCTTTAACTACTATGGCTACACCTTC

j_call: TRBJ2-2
cdr3_length: 15
v_call: TRBV28
clone_size: few
d_call: .
cdr3_aa: CASSLLRPNTGELFF
cdr3_nt: TGTGCCAGCAGTTTGCTGCGGCCGAACACCGGGGAGCTGTTTTTT

j_call: TRBJ2-1
cdr3_length: 13
v_call: TRBV30
clone_size: .
d_call: TRBD1
cdr3_aa: CAWYTGEKNEQFF
cdr3_nt: TGTGCCTGGTATACAGGGGAAAAGAATGAGCAGTTCTTC

j_call: TRBJ2-3
cdr3_length: 14
v_call: TRBV19
clone_size: .
d_call: .
cdr3_aa: CASALGGSTDTQYF
cdr3_nt: TGTGCCAGTGCCCTTGGCGGGAGCACAGATACGCAGTATTTT

j_call: TRBJ1-2
cdr3_length: 14
v_call: TRBV10-3
clone_size: many
d_call: .
cdr3_aa: CAISERAPVGGYTF
cdr3_nt: TGTGCCATCAGTGAGAGAGCCCCTGTGGGGGGCTACACCTTC

j_call: TRBJ2-1
cdr3_length: 13
v_call: TRBV5-1
clone_size: .
d_call: .
cdr3_aa: CASSLSRGHEQFF
cdr3_nt: TGCGCCAGCAGCCTCTCTCGGGGCCATGAGCAGTTCTTC

j_call: TRBJ1-1
cdr3_length: 13
v_call: TRBV9
clone_size: .
d_call: .
cdr3_aa: CASSAGSYTEAFF
cdr3_nt: TGTGCCAGCAGCGCGGGGTCGTACACTGAAGCTTTCTTT

j_call: TRBJ2-3
cdr3_length: 14
v_call: TRBV20-1
clone_size: .
d_call: TRBD1
cdr3_aa: CSALGQGGTDTQYF
cdr3_nt: TGCAGTGCTCTGGGACAGGGGGGGACAGATACGCAGTATTTT

j_call: TRBJ1-2
cdr3_length: 15
v_call: TRBV4-1
clone_size: .
d_call: TRBD1
cdr3_aa: CASSQDPGGYYGYTF
cdr3_nt: TGCGCCAGCAGCCAAGATCCAGGGGGCTACTATGGCTACACCTTC

j_call: TRBJ2-7
cdr3_length: 14
v_call: TRBV13
clone_size: .
d_call: TRBD2
cdr3_aa: CASSYSGYDYEQYF
cdr3_nt: TGTGCCAGCAGCTATAGCGGGTACGACTACGAGCAGTACTTC

j_call: TRBJ2-7
cdr3_length: 16
v_call: TRBV2
clone_size: .
d_call: TRBD1
cdr3_aa: CASSDPTTGDPYEQYF
cdr3_nt: TGTGCCAGCAGTGACCCTACGACAGGGGATCCCTACGAGCAGTACTTC

j_call: TRBJ2-1
cdr3_length: 15
v_call: TRBV5-1
clone_size: .
d_call: .
cdr3_aa: CASSPRTTPSNERFF
cdr3_nt: TGCGCCAGCAGCCCCCGGACAACCCCTTCCAATGAGCGGTTCTTC

j_call: TRBJ2-1
cdr3_length: 14
v_call: TRBV20-1
clone_size: .
d_call: TRBD2
cdr3_aa: CSAPRLAGRDEQFF
cdr3_nt: TGCAGTGCTCCTCGACTAGCGGGAAGGGATGAGCAGTTCTTC

j_call: TRBJ1-2
cdr3_length: 15
v_call: TRBV27
clone_size: once
d_call: TRBD1
cdr3_aa: CASRRPGTDFYGYTF
cdr3_nt: TGTGCCAGCAGGCGGCCCGGGACAGATTTCTATGGCTACACCTTC

j_call: TRBJ1-6
cdr3_length: 17
v_call: TRBV7-9
clone_size: few
d_call: TRBD1
cdr3_aa: CASSRKTGEPYNSPLHF
cdr3_nt: TGTGCCAGCAGCCGCAAAACAGGGGAACCCTATAATTCACCCCTCCACTTT

j_call: TRBJ2-3
cdr3_length: 15
v_call: TRBV10-3
clone_size: .
d_call: TRBD2
cdr3_aa: CAISGGGEKTDTQYF
cdr3_nt: TGTGCCATCAGTGGTGGGGGGGAGAAGACAGATACGCAGTATTTT

j_call: TRBJ1-2
cdr3_length: 17
v_call: TRBV10-3
clone_size: .
d_call: .
cdr3_aa: CAISESGGGTSDYGYTF
cdr3_nt: TGTGCCATCAGTGAGTCAGGGGGGGGGACTTCTGACTATGGCTACACCTTC

j_call: TRBJ2-2
cdr3_length: 15
v_call: TRBV5-1
clone_size: once
d_call: .
cdr3_aa: CASKRTAANTGELFF
cdr3_nt: TGCGCCAGCAAAAGGACAGCAGCGAACACCGGGGAGCTGTTTTTT

j_call: TRBJ2-1
cdr3_length: 13
v_call: TRBV27
clone_size: once
d_call: TRBD2
cdr3_aa: CAIGTSVDNEQFF
cdr3_nt: TGTGCCATCGGGACTAGCGTAGACAATGAGCAGTTCTTC

j_call: TRBJ2-7
cdr3_length: 15
v_call: TRBV27
clone_size: .
d_call: .
cdr3_aa: CASRITVSPYNEQYF
cdr3_nt: TGTGCCAGCAGAATTACAGTATCCCCTTACAATGAGCAGTACTTC